The clone carrying this TCR beta chain was observed a handful of times. This sample is drawn from a study of T-cell reconstitution after alpha-beta-depleted transplantation in children. With V trimmed by 9 bases and J by 1 base, 4 bases remained unmatched. The CDR3 has 13 amino acids. The V gene's germline CDR1 is ENHRY and CDR2 SYGVKD. During its preparation, the TCRbeta library received unique molecular identifiers. TCRdb recomputed calls from the PCR reads with MiXCR, one row per CDR3 protein. The sample consists of around 600,000 distinct CDR3 sequences, roughly 15% of them appearing once. The sequence was obtained from a human donor who donated a stem cell graft to a child with acute myeloid leukemia. The genes are TRBV10-3 and TRBJ1-1; 8 bases are shared with TRBD1. Sample: PBMCs from the stem cell graft donor, taken from the stem cell graft. In DNA form, the CDR3 reads TGTGCCATTAGACAGGGGACGAACACTGAAGCTTTCTTT. Protein: CAIRQGTNTEAFF.